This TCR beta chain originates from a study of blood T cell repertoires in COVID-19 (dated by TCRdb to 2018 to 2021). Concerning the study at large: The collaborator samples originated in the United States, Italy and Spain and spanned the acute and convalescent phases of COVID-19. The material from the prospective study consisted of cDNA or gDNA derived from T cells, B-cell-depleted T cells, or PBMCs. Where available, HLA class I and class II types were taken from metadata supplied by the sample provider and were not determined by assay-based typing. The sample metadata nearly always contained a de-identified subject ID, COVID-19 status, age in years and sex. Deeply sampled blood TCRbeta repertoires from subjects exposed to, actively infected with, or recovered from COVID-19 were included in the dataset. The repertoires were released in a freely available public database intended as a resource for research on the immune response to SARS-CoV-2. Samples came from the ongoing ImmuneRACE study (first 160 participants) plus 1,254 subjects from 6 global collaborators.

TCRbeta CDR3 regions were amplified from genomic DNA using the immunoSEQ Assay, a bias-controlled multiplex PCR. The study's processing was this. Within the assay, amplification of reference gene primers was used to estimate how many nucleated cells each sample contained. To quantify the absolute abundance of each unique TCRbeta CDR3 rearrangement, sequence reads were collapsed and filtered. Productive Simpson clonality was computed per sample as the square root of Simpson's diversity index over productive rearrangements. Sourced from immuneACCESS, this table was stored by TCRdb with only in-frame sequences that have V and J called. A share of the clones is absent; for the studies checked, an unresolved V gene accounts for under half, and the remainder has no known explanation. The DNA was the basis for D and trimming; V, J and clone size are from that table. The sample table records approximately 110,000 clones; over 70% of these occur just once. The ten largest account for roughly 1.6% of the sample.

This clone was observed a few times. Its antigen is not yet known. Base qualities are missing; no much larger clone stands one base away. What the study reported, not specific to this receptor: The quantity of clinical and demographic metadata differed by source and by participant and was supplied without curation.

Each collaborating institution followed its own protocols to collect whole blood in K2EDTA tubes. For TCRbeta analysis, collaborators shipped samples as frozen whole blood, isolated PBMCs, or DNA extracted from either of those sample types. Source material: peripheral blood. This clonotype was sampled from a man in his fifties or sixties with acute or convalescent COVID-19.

The DNA sequence is as follows: TGTGCCTGGAGTGTACGGACTGGGCGTCAGCCCCAGCATTTT. Translated, this is CAWSVRTGRQPQHF. The chain is assembled from TRBV30 and TRBJ1-5, with the D gene uncertain. CDR3 length: 14 amino acids, cysteine to phenylalanine. The entry retains the CDR3 DNA only, 42 bases that are in frame from base 1. The germline V gene encodes CDR1 GTSNPN and CDR2 SVGIG (reference sequence). V and J lose 0 bases and 6 bases, and a span of 12 bases separates them.